These T cell receptor beta chains were read from a single sample in a study of blood T cell repertoires in COVID-19. The method was immunoSEQ multiplex PCR; TCRdb's version includes in-frame clones alone and lacks a portion of them. The sample lists about 320,000 clones, roughly nine tenths occurring once. The sample taken for sequencing was PBMCs or T cells enriched from blood (not recorded which). The receptor set was obtained from a man aged 55-75 years who had recovered from COVID-19. The CDR3 runs from the conserved cysteine through the conserved F or W. Fields, in order: D gene, clone size, J gene, V gene, CDR3 DNA, CDR3 protein. D genes are given only for firm matches. Not every row has a clone size; where given, it reads once, few, many or a size class.

d_call: -
clone_size: -
j_call: TRBJ1-1
v_call: TRBV5-1
cdr3_nt: TGCGCCAGCAGCAAAGACACCACGAACACTGAAGCTTTCTTT
cdr3_aa: CASSKDTTNTEAFF

d_call: TRBD1
clone_size: once
j_call: TRBJ2-4
v_call: TRBV6-5
cdr3_nt: TGTGCCAGCAGCCGGACCATAGGACAGGAACAGTACTTC
cdr3_aa: CASSRTIGQEQYF

d_call: -
clone_size: -
j_call: TRBJ1-2
v_call: TRBV2
cdr3_nt: TGTGCCAGCAGTCACAAGAACTATGGCTACACCTTC
cdr3_aa: CASSHKNYGYTF

d_call: -
clone_size: -
j_call: TRBJ1-3
v_call: TRBV14
cdr3_nt: TGTGCCAGCAGCCAGAGTACAGGGTTCGAGCGCTGGCACACCATATATTTT
cdr3_aa: CASSQSTGFERWHTIYF

d_call: -
clone_size: -
j_call: TRBJ1-5
v_call: TRBV28
cdr3_nt: TGTGCCAGCAAACAGGGTAACAATCAGCCCCAGCATTTT
cdr3_aa: CASKQGNNQPQHF

d_call: -
clone_size: -
j_call: TRBJ1-1
v_call: TRBV28
cdr3_nt: TGTGCCAGTAGCACACCGACCACTGAAGCTTTCTTT
cdr3_aa: CASSTPTTEAFF

d_call: -
clone_size: once
j_call: TRBJ1-3
v_call: TRBV4-3
cdr3_nt: TGCGCCAGCAGCCAAGATCCTAGGGGGGGCTCTGGAAACACCATATATTTT
cdr3_aa: CASSQDPRGGSGNTIYF

d_call: -
clone_size: -
j_call: TRBJ2-7
v_call: TRBV12-5
cdr3_nt: TGTGCTAGTGGTTTGTTTGAGGCCGAGCAGTACTTC
cdr3_aa: CASGLFEAEQYF

d_call: -
clone_size: -
j_call: TRBJ1-1
v_call: TRBV12-3/TRBV12-4
cdr3_nt: TGTGCCAGCAGTCGCTGGGGCTCCACTGAAGCTTTCTTT
cdr3_aa: CASSRWGSTEAFF

d_call: -
clone_size: -
j_call: TRBJ1-2
v_call: TRBV4-1
cdr3_nt: TGCGCCAGCAGCCAGAGGGCTTCAGGAGAATATGGCTACACCTTC
cdr3_aa: CASSQRASGEYGYTF